Listed below are T cell receptor beta chains from one sample, sequenced in a study of T cells in Graves' hyperthyroidism and ophthalmopathy. TCRdb processed the multiplex PCR reads anew with MiXCR; each CDR3 protein has one entry. The sample lists approximately 600,000 distinct CDR3 sequences; 14% to 15% were seen once. Sequencing input: blood. Receptor source: a woman between 35 and 50 years old with Graves' ophthalmopathy. The CDR3 runs from the conserved cysteine through the conserved F or W. Each record gives: V gene, J gene, D gene, clone size, CDR3 protein, CDR3 DNA. D genes are given only for firm matches. A clone size is listed for some rows: how often the clone was seen (once, few, many), or a class if it is expanded.

TRBV28	TRBJ2-2	.	many	CASSPRQLELFF	TGTGCCAGCAGTCCCCGACAGTTGGAGCTGTTTTTT
TRBV2	TRBJ1-6	.	.	CASSVSYASPLHF	TGTGCCAGCAGTGTCTCTTATGCGTCACCCCTCCACTTT
TRBV11-3	TRBJ2-7	.	many	CASSFKSTTYSYEQYF	TGTGCCAGCAGCTTTAAAAGTACAACGTACTCCTACGAGCAGTACTTC
TRBV5-1	TRBJ2-7	TRBD1	many	CASSPDRDRGQYF	TGCGCCAGCAGCCCTGACAGGGATCGGGGGCAGTACTTC
TRBV4-1	TRBJ1-5	.	many	CASSQEARGQPQHF	TGCGCCAGCAGCCAAGAGGCACGGGGGCAGCCCCAGCATTTT
TRBV28	TRBJ2-5	TRBD2	many	CASSLIAGTQETQYF	TGTGCCAGCAGTCTCATAGCGGGAACCCAAGAGACCCAGTACTTC
TRBV7-2	TRBJ2-7	TRBD2	many	CASSSSGSFGNEQYF	TGTGCCAGCAGTTCTAGCGGGAGTTTTGGGAACGAGCAGTACTTC
TRBV7-2	TRBJ1-1	.	.	CASSLERGRNTEAFF	TGTGCCAGCAGCTTAGAGCGGGGGAGGAACACTGAAGCTTTCTTT
TRBV6-2/TRBV6-3	TRBJ2-7	.	many	CASSPEAYEQYF	TGTGCCAGCAGTCCCGAGGCCTACGAGCAGTACTTC
TRBV4-2	TRBJ1-2	.	many	CASSQEYGANYGYTF	TGTGCCAGCAGCCAAGAGTACGGGGCAAACTATGGCTACACCTTC
TRBV30	TRBJ1-1	.	.	CAWYFTEAFF	TGTGCCTGGTATTTCACTGAAGCTTTCTTT
TRBV7-2	TRBJ2-7	.	many	CASSLDRPTYEQYF	TGTGCCAGCAGCTTAGACAGACCCACCTACGAGCAGTACTTC
TRBV2	TRBJ2-6	TRBD1	many	CASRERQGTSSGANVLTF	TGTGCCAGCAGGGAGCGACAGGGGACGAGCTCTGGGGCCAACGTCCTGACTTTC
TRBV2	TRBJ2-5	.	many	CASAGIEPQETQYF	TGTGCCAGCGCGGGCATTGAGCCCCAAGAGACCCAGTACTTC
TRBV12-3/TRBV12-4	TRBJ1-5	TRBD1	many	CASSPDRDYSNQPQHF	TGTGCCAGCAGCCCGGACAGGGATTATAGCAATCAGCCCCAGCATTTT
TRBV13	TRBJ2-2	.	many	CASSPSGEPNTGELFF	TGTGCCAGCAGCCCCTCCGGGGAGCCAAACACCGGGGAGCTGTTTTTT
TRBV15	TRBJ2-5	TRBD2	many	CATTSGTSGGETQYF	TGTGCCACCACCTCCGGGACTAGCGGGGGGGAGACCCAGTACTTC
TRBV7-8	TRBJ2-7	.	.	CASSLATGNEQYF	TGTGCCAGCAGCTTAGCAACAGGGAACGAGCAGTACTTC
TRBV6-1	TRBJ2-2	.	.	CASLASNTGELFF	TGTGCCAGCTTAGCTTCGAACACCGGGGAGCTGTTTTTT
TRBV7-9	TRBJ2-7	TRBD1	many	CASSLGDRASEQYF	TGTGCCAGCAGCTTAGGGGACAGGGCCTCCGAGCAGTACTTC
TRBV12-3/TRBV12-4	TRBJ1-2	.	many	CASSLGINYGYTF	TGTGCCAGCAGTCTCGGGATTAACTATGGCTACACCTTC
TRBV30	TRBJ1-5	.	many	CAWSDRFSNQPQHF	TGTGCCTGGAGTGACAGGTTTAGCAATCAGCCCCAGCATTTT
TRBV20-1	TRBJ2-7	.	many	CSASIGYEQYF	TGCAGTGCTAGTATAGGCTACGAGCAGTACTTC
TRBV6-1	TRBJ2-7	TRBD1	many	CASRALRTGTYEQYF	TGTGCCAGCAGAGCCCTTCGGACAGGGACCTACGAGCAGTACTTC
TRBV29-1	TRBJ1-2	.	many	CSVESYGVHGYTF	TGCAGCGTTGAATCGTACGGGGTCCATGGCTACACCTTC
TRBV4-2	TRBJ2-7	.	many	CASSQSRLGRDEQYF	TGTGCCAGCAGCCAATCCCGGTTGGGCCGGGACGAGCAGTACTTC
TRBV20-1	TRBJ2-7	.	many	CSAEKGQGYEQYF	TGCAGTGCGGAGAAGGGACAAGGCTACGAGCAGTACTTC
TRBV24-1	TRBJ1-2	.	few	CATSDRQHNYGYTF	TGTGCCACCAGTGATCGGCAGCACAACTATGGCTACACCTTC
TRBV6-5	TRBJ2-7	.	many	CASSDSGRIDEQYF	TGTGCCAGCAGTGACTCGGGGAGGATCGACGAGCAGTACTTC
TRBV19	TRBJ2-2	TRBD2	few	CASSKSGRGTGELFF	TGTGCCAGTAGTAAAAGCGGGAGAGGCACCGGGGAGCTGTTTTTT
TRBV10-3	TRBJ2-7	TRBD1	many	CAISGDRVLGEQYF	TGTGCCATCAGTGGGGACAGAGTTTTGGGCGAGCAGTACTTC
TRBV6-1	TRBJ1-2	TRBD1	.	CASRVRQGLFNYGYTF	TGTGCCAGCAGAGTAAGACAGGGCCTGTTTAACTATGGCTACACCTTC
TRBV3-1	TRBJ2-1	TRBD2	.	CASSQATSGRAYEQFF	TGTGCCAGCAGCCAAGCGACTAGCGGGAGGGCCTACGAGCAGTTCTTC
TRBV11-2	TRBJ2-5	.	.	CASSLYERQETQYF	TGTGCCAGCAGCTTATATGAGCGGCAAGAGACCCAGTACTTC
TRBV7-9	TRBJ2-7	TRBD2	few	CASSQGLAERYEQYF	TGTGCCAGCAGCCAAGGACTAGCGGAAAGGTACGAGCAGTACTTC
TRBV28	TRBJ2-5	.	many	CASEDAGTETQYF	TGTGCCAGCGAGGATGCGGGGACGGAGACCCAGTACTTC
TRBV3-1	TRBJ2-4	.	.	CASSQDRAAGSAKNIQYF	TGTGCCAGCAGCCAAGATAGGGCGGCAGGTTCAGCCAAAAACATTCAGTACTTC
TRBV6-1	TRBJ2-7	.	.	CASSDGLLPYEQYF	TGTGCCAGCAGTGATGGGCTACTTCCCTACGAGCAGTACTTC
TRBV18	TRBJ1-1	TRBD1	.	CVSSPRTGGLNTEAFF	TGTGTCAGCTCACCACGAACAGGGGGTTTGAACACTGAAGCTTTCTTT
TRBV5-8	TRBJ2-2	.	few	CASSRVAAGELFF	TGTGCCAGCAGCAGGGTCGCGGCCGGGGAGCTGTTTTTT
TRBV28	TRBJ2-5	.	many	CASSLQQGISETQYF	TGTGCCAGCAGTTTGCAGCAGGGAATATCGGAGACCCAGTACTTC
TRBV29-1	TRBJ2-4	.	.	CSASEVGDGAKNIQYF	TGCAGCGCATCCGAGGTGGGGGACGGAGCCAAAAACATTCAGTACTTC
TRBV20-1	TRBJ2-5	TRBD2	.	CSAYPLAGGPETQYF	TGCAGTGCTTATCCCCTAGCGGGAGGGCCTGAGACCCAGTACTTC
TRBV30	TRBJ1-1	.	many	CAWEQGRYTEAFF	TGTGCCTGGGAACAGGGTCGTTACACTGAAGCTTTCTTT
TRBV6-5	TRBJ2-5	TRBD2	.	CASSYRLAGGQETQYF	TGTGCCAGCAGTTACCGACTAGCGGGAGGTCAAGAGACCCAGTACTTC
TRBV4-3	TRBJ2-7	.	many	CASSQDPSGNYEQYF	TGCGCCAGCAGCCAAGATCCCAGCGGCAACTACGAGCAGTACTTC
TRBV10-3	TRBJ2-5	.	many	CATSGDQETQYF	TGTGCCACGTCGGGGGATCAAGAGACCCAGTACTTC
TRBV12-3/TRBV12-4	TRBJ2-2	TRBD2	many	CASSLPTFTSGIYEDTGELFF	TGTGCCAGCAGTTTGCCGACGTTCACTAGCGGGATATATGAGGACACCGGGGAGCTGTTTTTT
TRBV27	TRBJ1-5	TRBD1	many	CASSLTGVFHQPQHF	TGTGCCAGCAGTTTAACAGGGGTCTTCCATCAGCCCCAGCATTTT
TRBV5-1	TRBJ2-7	TRBD1	many	CASSVEPRDRGYEQYF	TGCGCCAGCAGCGTAGAGCCCCGGGACAGGGGCTACGAGCAGTACTTC
TRBV4-1	TRBJ2-2	TRBD2	many	CASSQDRGLDGGELFF	TGCGCCAGCAGCCAAGATCGCGGACTAGATGGCGGGGAGCTGTTTTTT
TRBV30	TRBJ2-7	.	many	CAWSPISGAYEQYF	TGTGCCTGGAGTCCAATTAGCGGAGCTTACGAGCAGTACTTC
TRBV11-2	TRBJ1-1	TRBD1	.	CASSFVSRAGGTEAFF	TGTGCCAGCAGCTTCGTCTCAAGGGCAGGGGGAACTGAAGCTTTCTTT
TRBV15	TRBJ2-7	.	.	CATSRDGGAYEQYF	TGTGCCACCAGCAGAGATGGGGGTGCCTACGAGCAGTACTTC
TRBV28	TRBJ1-3	.	.	CASSFVSGGGGNTIYF	TGTGCCAGCAGTTTTGTTAGTGGTGGCGGAGGAAACACCATATATTTT
TRBV28	TRBJ2-7	TRBD2	few	CASRVAGVKSYEQYF	TGTGCCAGCAGGGTAGCGGGAGTAAAATCCTACGAGCAGTACTTC
TRBV2	TRBJ2-2	.	many	CASSDWGTNTGELFF	TGTGCCAGCAGTGACTGGGGGACGAACACCGGGGAGCTGTTTTTT
TRBV6-1	TRBJ1-2	.	.	CASRTNGEWHYGYTF	TGTGCCAGCAGAACGAACGGGGAGTGGCACTATGGCTACACCTTC
TRBV2	TRBJ2-6	.	many	CASGIGSGANVLTF	TGTGCCAGCGGAATAGGATCTGGGGCCAACGTCCTGACTTTC
TRBV6-1	TRBJ1-2	.	many	CASSEARDDGYTF	TGTGCCAGCAGTGAAGCGCGGGACGACGGCTACACCTTC